Given below is one TCR beta chain in context. The source of the sample is a study of blood T cell repertoires in COVID-19. The overall study: Acute-phase and convalescent COVID-19 samples originated in the United States, Italy and Spain. The cDNA or gDNA used as material had been derived from T cells, B-cell-depleted T cells, or PBMCs.

All enrollees were roughly 18 to 90 years old and from under 25 US areas. Clinical histories supplied by participants themselves formed the basis of cohort assignment. Method: immunoSEQ multiplex PCR; TCRdb's copy keeps in-frame clones and lacks some. The sample consists of about 300,000 clones, 70% to 90% of them appearing once. Germline V gene lookup returns CDR1 MNHEY and CDR2 SVGEGT. The V end lost 4 bases, the J end lost 5 bases, and 14 bases lay between the germline ends. The CDR3 extends over 14 amino acids. The TCR sequence derives from a young man who had recovered from COVID-19. What was sequenced was PBMCs or T cells enriched from blood (not recorded which). The V call is TRBV6-2 or TRBV6-3, the J call TRBJ1-1; D gene ambiguous. CDR3 nucleotides: TGTGCCAGCAGTTTCCGGGGAAGCGGGACTGAAGCTTTCTTT. Its translation is CASSFRGSGTEAFF.